Each of the 9 T cell receptor beta chains below was sequenced from the same sample in a study of beta chain features in type 1 diabetes. What was sequenced were expressed TCRB transcripts, since all of the isolated RNA had been reverse transcribed. The table came from immunoSEQ multiplex PCR; TCRdb's copy has only in-frame clones and leaves some out. The sample records roughly 300,000 clones, around 8% being singletons. Source material: central memory CD4+ T cells from blood. All receptors derive from a woman aged 18-29 years in good health.

This clone was observed a few times. The rearrangement joins TRBV15 to TRBJ2-1; 10 positions agree with TRBD2. V gave up 1 base and J gave up 5 bases; unmatched junction bases: 5. Looked up from germline, CDR1 is LNHNV and CDR2 is YYDKDF (reference sequence). The CDR3 is 16 amino acids. CDR3 nucleotides: TGTGCCACCAGCAGAGTTGGGACTAGCGCCAACAATGAGCAGTTCTTC. This gives the protein CATSRVGTSANNEQFF.

About this clone itself: One base away lies a much larger clone, so this may be a sequencing read error. The V and J genes are TRBV14 and TRBJ2-3, with D unclear. In germline, CDR1 is SGHDN, CDR2 FVKESK. V lost 2 bases and J 0 bases, leaving 0 bases between the germline ends. The CDR3 has 12 amino acids. CDR3 sequence (DNA): TGTGCCAGCAGCCAAAGCACAGATACGCAGTATTTT. Translating it yields CASSQSTDTQYF.

The chain links TRBV18 to TRBJ1-2; D not certain. Germline-derived CDR1 and CDR2 are KGHSH and LQKENI. V was clipped by 8 bases and J by 0 bases, with 16 bases between them. This CDR3 comprises 15 residues. CDR3 DNA: TGTGCCAGCCAACCACTAAACCAGGCTAACTATGGCTACACCTTC. Protein product: CASQPLNQANYGYTF.

The chain recombines TRBV6-5 with TRBJ2-3; D remains unclear. Germline CDR1 MNHEY, CDR2 SVGAGI. Trimming pared 5 bases from V and 6 bases from J, leaving 15 bases between. This CDR3 spans 14 amino acids. For the CDR3, the DNA is TGTGCCAGCAGTCCCTTCGGGTTCCCGGATACGCAGTATTTT. It encodes CASSPFGFPDTQYF.

The gene calls are TRBV2 and TRBJ2-1, with D hard to call. The germline gives CDR1 SNHLY, CDR2 FYNNEI. The V end was cut by 8 bases, the J end by 1 base, with 9 bases between. This CDR3 is built from 13 residues. The CDR3: CASGGWSYNEQFF. The DNA of the CDR3 is TGTGCCAGCGGTGGGTGGTCCTACAATGAGCAGTTCTTC.

This clone occurred a few times. The gene calls are TRBV7-2 and TRBJ2-5, with D hard to call. Germline V gives CDR1 SGHTA, CDR2 FQGNSA. This CDR3 is built from 13 residues. V lost 6 bases to trimming and J lost 3 bases, with 11 bases between them. Written as DNA, the CDR3 is TGTGCCAGCAGTGGGGTAAAGGAAGAGACCCAGTACTTC. As protein: CASSGVKEETQYF.

A few counts support this clone. The chain uses TRBV28 and TRBJ2-7, with D tentatively TRBD1 (5 bases). This CDR3 is 13 amino acids long. V dropped 6 bases and J dropped 4 bases, with 13 bases sitting between them. Per the germline V gene, CDR1 is MDHEN and CDR2 is SYDVKM. CDR3 sequence reads: CASSDSVAYEQYF. The CDR3 region has the DNA TGTGCCAGCAGCGACAGTGTGGCGTACGAGCAGTACTTC.

This clone was counted only a few times. J is TRBJ2-2 and V is TRBV9; 9 bases agree with TRBD1. The CDR3 is made up of 14 amino acids. Germline CDR1 and CDR2: SGDLS and YYNGEE. J gave up 3 bases and V 4 bases, and 1 base lay outside the gene matches. Here the CDR3 reads CASSWDRDTGELFF. CDR3 DNA: TGTGCCAGCAGCTGGGACAGGGACACCGGGGAGCTGTTTTTT.

The chain combines TRBV7-6 with TRBJ2-2; D could derive from TRBD1 or TRBD2 (5 bases each). From germline, CDR1 is SGHVS and CDR2 FNYEAQ. The V end lost 2 bases, the J end lost 8 bases, and 18 bases lay between the germline ends. CDR3 length: 16 residues. This chain's CDR3 is CASSLLTGTSIGELFF. DNA for the CDR3: TGTGCCAGCAGCTTACTCACCGGGACCTCCATAGGGGAGCTGTTTTTT.